The following is a TCR beta chain sequence with its context. Blood RNA came from unsorted whole blood; germline DNA was also extracted. The data derive from a study of tumor-infiltrating lymphocytes in primary liver carcinoma. Production of TCR beta cDNA used 400 to 650 ng total RNA together with a constant-region primer. Three rounds of nested multiplex PCR with slightly modified ARM-PCR produced TCR beta libraries. Running 9 to 11 cycles apiece, the first two PCR rounds relied on TRBV1-TRBV30 forward primers together with a C-beta reverse primer. Via MiXCR, TCRdb re-called the multiplex PCR reads, giving one row per CDR3 protein. The table shows 300,000 to 400,000 distinct CDR3 sequences, with almost 65% occurring only once. Per germline, CDR1 MDHEN and CDR2 SYDVKM. V was shortened by 6 bases and J by 4 bases, with 17 bases between the two germline ends. The CDR3 has 15 residues.

The V call is TRBV28, the J call TRBJ2-3; weak D call: TRBD1 (6 bases). This receptor was taken from a middle-aged man with primary liver carcinoma and hepatitis B virus infection. Specimen: peripheral blood. CDR3 in amino acids: CASSHQGLGADTQYF. In DNA, the CDR3 is TGTGCCAGCAGCCACCAGGGGCTGGGGGCAGATACGCAGTATTTT.